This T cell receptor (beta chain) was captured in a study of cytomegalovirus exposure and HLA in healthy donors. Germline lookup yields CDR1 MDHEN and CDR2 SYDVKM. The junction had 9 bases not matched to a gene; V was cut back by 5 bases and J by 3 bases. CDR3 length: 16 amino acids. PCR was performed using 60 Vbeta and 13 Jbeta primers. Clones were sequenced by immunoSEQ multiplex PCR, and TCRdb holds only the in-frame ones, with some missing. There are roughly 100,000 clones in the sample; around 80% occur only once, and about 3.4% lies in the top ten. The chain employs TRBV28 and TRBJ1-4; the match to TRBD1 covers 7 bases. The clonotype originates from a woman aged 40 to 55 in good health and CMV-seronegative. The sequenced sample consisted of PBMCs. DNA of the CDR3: TGTGCCAGCAGTCAGACAGGGAGAGGAGCTAATGAAAAACTGTTTTTT. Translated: CASSQTGRGANEKLFF. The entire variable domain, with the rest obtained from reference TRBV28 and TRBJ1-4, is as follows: DVKVTQSSRYLVKRTGEKVFLECVQDMDHENMFWYRQDPGLGLRLIYFSYDVKMKEKGDIPEGYSVSREKKERFSLILESASTNQTSMYLCASSQTGRGANEKLFFGSGTQLSVL.